This entry is about one TCR beta chain. The CDR3 consists of 13 residues. Trimming took off 1 base at V and 6 bases at J, with 7 bases between the two ends. The germline gives CDR1 MNHEY, CDR2 SMNVEV (reference sequence). These data are taken from a study of cytomegalovirus exposure and HLA in healthy donors. Both 60 Vbeta primers and 13 Jbeta primers went into the PCR. Repertoires were generated with immunoSEQ multiplex PCR, while TCRdb's copy carries only in-frame clones and drops some. This sample carries some 78,000 clones, about 80% of them seen once, and the ten largest clones take approximately 29%.

The receptor's source is a man aged 50-60 years in good health and CMV-seropositive. The sequenced sample was PBMCs. This chain joins TRBV27 and TRBJ2-1; maybe TRBD2 (6 bases). The CDR3 region is CASSLWEANEQFF. CDR3 coding DNA: TGTGCCAGCAGTTTATGGGAGGCCAATGAGCAGTTCTTC.